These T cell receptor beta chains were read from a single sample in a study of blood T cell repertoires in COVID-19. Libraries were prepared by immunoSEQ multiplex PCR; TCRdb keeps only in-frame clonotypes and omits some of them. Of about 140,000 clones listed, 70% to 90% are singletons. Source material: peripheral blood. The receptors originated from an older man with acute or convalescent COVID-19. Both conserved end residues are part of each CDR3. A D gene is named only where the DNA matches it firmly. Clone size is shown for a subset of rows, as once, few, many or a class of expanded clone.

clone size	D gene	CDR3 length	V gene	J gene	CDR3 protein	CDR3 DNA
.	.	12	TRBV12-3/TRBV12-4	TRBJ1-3	CASVSSGNTIYF	TGTGCCAGCGTCTCCTCTGGAAACACCATATATTTT
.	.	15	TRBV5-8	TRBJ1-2	CASSLLGRQAYGYTF	TGTGCCAGCAGCTTGTTAGGTCGACAGGCTTATGGCTACACCTTC
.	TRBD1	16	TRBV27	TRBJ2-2	CASSPADRAGTGELFF	TGTGCCAGCAGTCCAGCAGACAGGGCGGGCACCGGGGAGCTGTTTTTT
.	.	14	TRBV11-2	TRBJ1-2	CASSLGGGVFGYTF	TGTGCCAGCAGTCTCGGTGGAGGGGTTTTTGGCTACACCTTC
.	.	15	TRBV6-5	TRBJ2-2	CASSYWQTNTGELFF	TGTGCCAGCAGTTATTGGCAGACTAACACCGGGGAGCTGTTTTTT
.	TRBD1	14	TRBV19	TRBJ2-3	CASMQGDVSDTQYF	TGTGCCAGTATGCAGGGGGACGTTTCAGATACGCAGTATTTT
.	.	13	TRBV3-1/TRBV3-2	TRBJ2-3	CASSQDRPDTQYF	TGTGCCAGCAGCCAAGATCGTCCAGATACGCAGTATTTT
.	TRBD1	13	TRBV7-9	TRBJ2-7	CASRDTTGVGQYF	TGTGCCAGCAGGGATACGACAGGGGTGGGGCAGTACTTC
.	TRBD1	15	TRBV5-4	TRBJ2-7	CASSLPGTGSYEQYF	TGTGCCAGCAGTCTTCCCGGGACAGGGTCCTACGAGCAGTACTTC
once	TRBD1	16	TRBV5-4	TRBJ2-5	CASSLRTGGMGETQYF	TGTGCCAGCAGCTTAAGGACAGGGGGCATGGGAGAGACCCAGTACTTC
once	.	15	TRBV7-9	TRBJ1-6	CASSEMNRRNSPLHF	TGTGCCAGCAGCGAAATGAACAGGAGAAATTCACCCCTCCACTTT
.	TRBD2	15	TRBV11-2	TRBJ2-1	CASSLRTSGSNEQFF	TGTGCCAGCAGCTTGCGGACTAGCGGGAGCAATGAGCAGTTCTTC
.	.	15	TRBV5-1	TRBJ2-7	CASSFSEGASFEQYF	TGCGCCAGCAGCTTTTCGGAGGGGGCGTCGTTCGAGCAGTACTTC
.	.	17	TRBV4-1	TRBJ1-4	CASSLIAADPRGEKLFF	TGCGCCAGCAGCCTGATCGCCGCCGACCCCAGAGGGGAAAAACTGTTTTTT
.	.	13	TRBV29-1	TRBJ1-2	CSVEGGGGHGYTF	TGCAGCGTTGAAGGGGGGGGTGGCCATGGCTACACCTTC
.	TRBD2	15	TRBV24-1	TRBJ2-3	CATSDLLADQDTQYF	TGTGCCACCAGTGATTTACTAGCGGACCAAGATACGCAGTATTTT
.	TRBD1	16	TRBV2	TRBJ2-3	CASSKRQGTSTDTQYF	TGTGCCAGCAGCAAGAGACAGGGGACGAGCACAGATACGCAGTATTTT
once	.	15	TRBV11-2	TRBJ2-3	CASIIAQGHTDTQYF	TGTGCCAGCATCATAGCGCAGGGACACACAGATACGCAGTATTTT
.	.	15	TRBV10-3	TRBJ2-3	CATRQGTQSTDTQYF	TGTGCCACTCGCCAGGGGACCCAGAGTACAGATACGCAGTATTTT
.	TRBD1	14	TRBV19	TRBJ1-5	CASSKTGRDQPQHF	TGTGCCAGTAGTAAGACAGGGAGAGATCAGCCCCAGCATTTT
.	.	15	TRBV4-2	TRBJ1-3	CASSQEVQIGSTIYF	TGTGCCAGCAGCCAAGAAGTACAAATCGGGAGCACCATATATTTT
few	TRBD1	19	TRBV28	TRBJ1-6	CASTGPHPGQDSYNSPLHF	TGTGCCAGCACCGGACCCCACCCGGGACAGGACTCCTATAATTCACCCCTCCACTTT
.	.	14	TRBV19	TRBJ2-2	CASSLLGDTGELFF	TGTGCCAGTAGTTTGTTAGGGGACACCGGGGAGCTGTTTTTT
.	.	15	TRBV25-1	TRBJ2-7	CASSPRWGFSYEQYF	TGTGCCAGCAGTCCCCGCTGGGGCTTTTCCTACGAGCAGTACTTC
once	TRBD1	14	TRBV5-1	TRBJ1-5	CASSLEGANQPQHF	TGCGCCAGCAGCTTAGAGGGGGCGAATCAGCCCCAGCATTTT
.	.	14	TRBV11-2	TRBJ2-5	CASSLGAAGETQYF	TGTGCCAGCAGCTTAGGCGCGGCGGGAGAGACCCAGTACTTC